A selection of T cell receptor beta chains follows, all from one sample in a study of T cells in localized non-small cell lung cancer. The protocol was immunoSEQ multiplex PCR, while the TCRdb copy is restricted to in-frame clones and leaves out a portion. The table records some 14,000 clones, roughly nine tenths of them present only once. The specimen was peripheral blood mononuclear cells, collected before any cancer treatment. All receptors come from a man aged 40-75 years with stage III lung adenocarcinoma. CDR3s include the opening cysteine and the closing phenylalanine or tryptophan.

TRBJ1-2 | TRBV6-5 | CASSYARQSYGYTF
TRBJ1-1 | TRBV28 | CASSTGGRWSTEAFF
TRBJ1-5 | TRBV6-5 | CASSFTVSNQPQHF
TRBJ2-1 | TRBV28 | CASSRIGTRGDAYNEQFF
TRBJ2-5 | TRBV5-8 | CASSSGGGKETQYF
TRBJ2-1 | TRBV4-1 | CASSQDRNSNNEQFF
TRBJ1-1 | TRBV27 | CASKRQGSLAEAFF
TRBJ2-7 | TRBV7-7 | CASSVDRGSSYEQYF
TRBJ2-7 | TRBV15 | CASTSGNTPRREQYF
TRBJ1-2 | TRBV9 | CASSASPGGARGYTF
TRBJ2-1 | TRBV7-2 | CASSLVRLAFVNEQFF
TRBJ2-1 | TRBV29-1 | CSVPGTSGRNEQFF
TRBJ2-7 | TRBV11-2 | CASSWGQDEQYF
TRBJ2-3 | TRBV19 | CASSGFSAGIDTQYF
TRBJ2-7 | TRBV13 | CASSLVALAGARGEQYF
TRBJ1-5 | TRBV27 | CASSSGGWQPQHF
TRBJ1-2 | TRBV5-4 | CASSLAGDGYTF
TRBJ1-2 | TRBV27 | CASSGGRSYTF
TRBJ1-2 | TRBV4-2 | CASSQGLQNYGYTF
TRBJ1-2 | TRBV28 | CASRGQGAHFGYTF
TRBJ2-1 | TRBV7-9 | CASIRRGNEQFF
TRBJ2-1 | TRBV4-1 | CASSQEQREGYNEQFF
TRBJ2-5 | TRBV5-1 | CASSLGQGRGETQYF
TRBJ2-7 | TRBV18 | CASSIRAGGGGEQYF
TRBJ2-2 | TRBV5-8 | CASSTTLAGGPGVTGELFF
TRBJ2-5 | TRBV9 | CASSAPTGGETQYF
TRBJ1-3 | TRBV2 | CASSELYPSGNTIYF
TRBJ2-2 | TRBV27 | CASNLGGAGELFF
TRBJ2-1 | TRBV5-1 | CASSLGDMNEQFF
TRBJ2-1 | TRBV5-6 | CASSSTSGSRRGEQFF
TRBJ2-5 | TRBV6-5 | CASSVAGGPLETQYF
TRBJ1-5 | TRBV7-2 | CASSLEASLPQHF
TRBJ1-4 | TRBV5-4 | CASSHDLGVATNEKLFF
TRBJ1-5 | TRBV7-2 | CASSPRRDQPQHF
TRBJ1-1 | TRBV28 | CASSFNLHTEAFF
TRBJ1-1 | TRBV5-1 | CASSLAGTGKTEAFF
TRBJ1-2 | TRBV9 | CASSVARTPPPNYGYTF
TRBJ2-5 | TRBV5-1 | CASRGDRGETQYF
TRBJ1-4 | TRBV4-1 | CASSQSTQGSPSDEKLFF
TRBJ2-7 | TRBV2 | CASGQGQGTYEQYF
TRBJ2-7 | TRBV5-5 | CASSLIGQGPYEQYF
TRBJ1-5 | TRBV27 | CASSLGGNPSQPQHF
TRBJ1-2 | TRBV25-1 | CASSGRQGPYGGYTF
TRBJ2-6 | TRBV14 | CASSQDRRYSGANVLTF
TRBJ2-4 | TRBV4-1 | CASSSRDVGAKNIQYF